The sample holds many counts of the clone carrying this T cell receptor beta chain. From 350 to 500 ng of RNA, a library with molecular barcoded alpha/delta and beta/gamma adaptors was made. TCRdb fed the reads into MiXCR, producing one record per CDR3 protein. The sample contains fewer than 45,000 distinct CDR3 sequences, around 15% of which appear only once. These data originate in a study of read filtering for tumor transcriptome and immune sequencing. About the research overall: Among patients, 17 to 20 were male and more than 12 female, aged about 45 to 90 (mean about 71). Transcriptome libraries were built from DNase-treated RNA.

This CDR3 spans 16 amino acids. The V gene lost 8 bases and the J gene lost 2 bases, with 21 bases spanning the gap. Germline V CDR1 and CDR2: SNHLY, FYNNEI. The chain carries TRBV2 and TRBJ1-2; no definite D call. What was sequenced was a population of CD138-negative cells sorted from bone marrow. The clonotype originates from a donor aged 40 or over with multiple myeloma. The CDR3 protein is CASLVGWQAQNYGYTF. DNA of the CDR3: TGTGCCAGCCTAGTGGGATGGCAGGCTCAAAACTATGGCTACACCTTC.